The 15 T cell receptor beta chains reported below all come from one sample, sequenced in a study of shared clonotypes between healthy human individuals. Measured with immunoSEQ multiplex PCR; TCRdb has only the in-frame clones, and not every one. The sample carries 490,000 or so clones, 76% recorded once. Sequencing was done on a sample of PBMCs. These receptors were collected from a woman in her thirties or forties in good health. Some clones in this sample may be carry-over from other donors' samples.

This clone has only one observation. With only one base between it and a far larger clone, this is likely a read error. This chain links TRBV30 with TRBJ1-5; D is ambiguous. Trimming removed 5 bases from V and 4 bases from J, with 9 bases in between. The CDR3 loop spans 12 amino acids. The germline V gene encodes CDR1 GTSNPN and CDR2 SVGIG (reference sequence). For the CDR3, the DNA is TGTGCCTGGGGTGCACAAAATCAGCCCCAGCATTTT. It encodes CAWGAQNQPQHF.

The CDR3 DNA reads as TGTGCCAGCAGCCCAGGGACTAGCGGGAGTCGCGAGCAGTACTTC. The encoded protein is CASSPGTSGSREQYF. The chain joins TRBV5-5 to TRBJ2-7; TRBD2 matches 14 bases. Trimming removed 4 bases from V and 6 bases from J; junction bases left unmatched: 6. Germline V gives CDR1 SGHKS, CDR2 YYEKEE (reference sequence). The length of the CDR3 is 15 residues. The full variable domain, with the rest looked up from reference TRBV5-5 and TRBJ2-7, is DAGVTQSPTHLIKTRGQQVTLRCSPISGHKSVSWYQQVLGQGPQFIFQYYEKEERGRGNFPDRFSARQFPNYSSELNVNALLLGDSALYLCASSPGTSGSREQYFGPGTRLTVT.

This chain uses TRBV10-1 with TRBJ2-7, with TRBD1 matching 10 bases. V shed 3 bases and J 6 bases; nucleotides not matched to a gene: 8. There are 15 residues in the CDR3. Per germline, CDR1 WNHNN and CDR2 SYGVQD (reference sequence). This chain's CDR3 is CASSDPRGTGAEQYF. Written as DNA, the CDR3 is TGCGCCAGCAGTGACCCCCGGGGGACAGGGGCCGAGCAGTACTTC.

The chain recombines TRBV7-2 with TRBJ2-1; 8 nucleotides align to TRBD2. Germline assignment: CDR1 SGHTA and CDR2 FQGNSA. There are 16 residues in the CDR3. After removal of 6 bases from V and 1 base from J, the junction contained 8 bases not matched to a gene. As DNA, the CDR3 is TGTGCCAGCAGGCCCACTAGCGGAACTTCCTACAATGAGCAGTTCTTC. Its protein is CASRPTSGTSYNEQFF. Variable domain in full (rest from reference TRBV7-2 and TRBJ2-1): GAGVSQSPSNKVTEKGKDVELRCDPISGHTALYWYRQSLGQGLEFLIYFQGNSAPDKSGLPSDRFSAERTGGSVSTLTIQRTQQEDSAVYLCASRPTSGTSYNEQFFGPGTRLTVL.

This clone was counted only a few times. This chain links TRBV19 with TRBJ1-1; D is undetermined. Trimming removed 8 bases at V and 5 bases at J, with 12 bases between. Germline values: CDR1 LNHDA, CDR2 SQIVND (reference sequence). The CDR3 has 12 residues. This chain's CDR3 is CASGRGWTEAFF. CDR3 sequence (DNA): TGTGCCAGTGGGCGGGGTTGGACTGAAGCTTTCTTT.

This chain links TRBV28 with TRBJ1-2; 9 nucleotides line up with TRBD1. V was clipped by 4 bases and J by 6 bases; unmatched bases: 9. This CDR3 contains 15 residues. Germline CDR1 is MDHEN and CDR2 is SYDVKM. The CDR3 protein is CASSSPIDRGDGYTF. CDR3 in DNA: TGTGCCAGCAGTTCACCCATTGACAGGGGGGATGGCTACACCTTC.

CDR3 loop: CASSLGPSYEQYF. CDR3 in DNA: TGTGCCAGCAGCTTGGGACCGAGCTACGAGCAGTACTTC. The chain links TRBV11-3 to TRBJ2-7; either TRBD1 or TRBD2 may fit D (5 bases each). Germline V gene lookup returns CDR1 SGHNT and CDR2 YENEEA. CDR3 length equals 13 residues. Between the trimmed V and J ends, which lost 3 bases and 3 bases, there was a span of 9 bases.

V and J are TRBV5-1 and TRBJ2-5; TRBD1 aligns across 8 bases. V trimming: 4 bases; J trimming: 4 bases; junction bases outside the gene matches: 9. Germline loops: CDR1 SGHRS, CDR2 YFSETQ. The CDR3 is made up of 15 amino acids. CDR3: CASSADGTGGETQYF. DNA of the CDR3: TGCGCCAGCAGCGCAGATGGGACAGGCGGAGAGACCCAGTACTTC.

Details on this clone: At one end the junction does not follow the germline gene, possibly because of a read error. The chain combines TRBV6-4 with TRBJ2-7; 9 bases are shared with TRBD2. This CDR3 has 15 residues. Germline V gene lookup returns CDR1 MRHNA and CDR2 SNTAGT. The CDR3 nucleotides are TGTGCCAGCAATGCGGTATTAGCGGGAGTTGACGAGCGGTACTTC. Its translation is CASNAVLAGVDERYF.

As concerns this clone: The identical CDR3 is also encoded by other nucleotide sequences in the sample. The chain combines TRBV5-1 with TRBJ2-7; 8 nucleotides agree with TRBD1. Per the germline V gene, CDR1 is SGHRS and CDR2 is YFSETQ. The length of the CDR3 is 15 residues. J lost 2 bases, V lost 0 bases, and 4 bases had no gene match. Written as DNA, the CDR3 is TGCGCCAGCAGCTTGGGACAGGGGAGCCCCTACGAGCAGTACTTC. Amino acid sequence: CASSLGQGSPYEQYF. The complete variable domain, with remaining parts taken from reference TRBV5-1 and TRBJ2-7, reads KAGVTQTPRYLIKTRGQQVTLSCSPISGHRSVSWYQQTPGQGLQFLFEYFSETQRNKGNFPGRFSGRQFSNSRSEMNVSTLELGDSALYLCASSLGQGSPYEQYFGPGTRLTVT.

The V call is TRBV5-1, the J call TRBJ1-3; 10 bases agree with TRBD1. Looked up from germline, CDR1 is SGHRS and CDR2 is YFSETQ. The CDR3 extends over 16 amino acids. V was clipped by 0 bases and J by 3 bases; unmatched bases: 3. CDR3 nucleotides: TGCGCCAGCAGCTTGGCCGGGACAGGGGTTGGAAACACCATATATTTT. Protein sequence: CASSLAGTGVGNTIYF.

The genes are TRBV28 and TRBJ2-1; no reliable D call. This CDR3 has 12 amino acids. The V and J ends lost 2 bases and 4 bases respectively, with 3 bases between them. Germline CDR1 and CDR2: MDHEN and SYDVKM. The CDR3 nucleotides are TGTGCCAGCAGTTTAATTTACAATGAGCAGTTCTTC. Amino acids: CASSLIYNEQFF.

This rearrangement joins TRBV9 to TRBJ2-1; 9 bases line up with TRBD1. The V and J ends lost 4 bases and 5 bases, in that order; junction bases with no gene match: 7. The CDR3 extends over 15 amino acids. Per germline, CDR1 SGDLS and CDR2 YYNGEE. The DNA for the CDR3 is TGTGCCAGCAGCACCACGGACAGGGGTCACAATGAGCAGTTCTTC. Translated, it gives CASSTTDRGHNEQFF. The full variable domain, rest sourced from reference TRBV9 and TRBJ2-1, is DSGVTQTPKHLITATGQRVTLRCSPRSGDLSVYWYQQSLDQGLQFLIQYYNGEERAKGNILERFSAQQFPDLHSELNLSSLELGDSALYFCASSTTDRGHNEQFFGPGTRLTVL.

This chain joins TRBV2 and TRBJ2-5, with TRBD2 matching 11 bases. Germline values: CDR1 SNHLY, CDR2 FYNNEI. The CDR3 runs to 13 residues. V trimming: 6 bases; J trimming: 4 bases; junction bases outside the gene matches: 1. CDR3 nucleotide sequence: TGTGCCAGCAGGGGGACTAGCGGAGAGACCCAGTACTTC. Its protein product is CASRGTSGETQYF.

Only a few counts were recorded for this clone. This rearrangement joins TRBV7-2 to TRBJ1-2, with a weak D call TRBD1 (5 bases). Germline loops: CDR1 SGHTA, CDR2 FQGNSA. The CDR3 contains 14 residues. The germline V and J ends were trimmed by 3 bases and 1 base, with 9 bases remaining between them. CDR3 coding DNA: TGTGCCAGCAGCTTGGGACCGGGTAACTATGGCTACACCTTC. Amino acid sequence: CASSLGPGNYGYTF.